This T cell receptor beta chain was sequenced for a study of cytomegalovirus exposure and HLA in healthy donors. Study-level results: Common viral pathogens seemed, in a later analysis, to connect with several of the most significant clusters. TCR beta sequences numbering roughly 18,000 were associated with HLA alleles at 0.05 false discovery rate in a later analysis. In an earlier analysis, in fewer than 700 donors, most V segments appeared productive either ~87% or ~30% of the time. Cytomegalovirus association was assigned to 170 or so TCR beta chains.

V was clipped by 2 bases and J by 1 base, with 15 bases between them. Per germline, CDR1 SQVTM and CDR2 ANQGSEA. The CDR3 runs to 15 residues. Primers for the PCR totalled 60 Vbeta and 13 Jbeta. The data were produced by immunoSEQ multiplex PCR, yet TCRdb's version contains in-frame clones alone and is incomplete. The data hold under 300,000 clones, with just over 85% observed a single time. A single count supports this clone. What it binds is unknown. V is TRBV29-1 and J is TRBJ2-7; D unresolved. Sequencing was carried out using PBMCs. This receptor was obtained from a man between 40 and 49 years old in good health and CMV-seropositive. The DNA of the CDR3 is TGCAGCGTTGAATCGGCGGTGGCAGAATCCTACGAGCAGTACTTC. Amino acids: CSVESAVAESYEQYF.